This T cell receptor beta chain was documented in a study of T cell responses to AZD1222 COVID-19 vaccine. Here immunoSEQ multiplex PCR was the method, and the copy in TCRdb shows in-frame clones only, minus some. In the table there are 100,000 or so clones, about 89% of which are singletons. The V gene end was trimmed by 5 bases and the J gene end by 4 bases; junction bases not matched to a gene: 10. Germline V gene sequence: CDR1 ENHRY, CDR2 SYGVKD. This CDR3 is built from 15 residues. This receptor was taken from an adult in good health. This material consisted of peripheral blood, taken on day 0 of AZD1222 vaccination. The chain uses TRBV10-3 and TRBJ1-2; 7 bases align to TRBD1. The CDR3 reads CAISQHYRGGYGYTF. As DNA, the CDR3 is TGTGCCATCAGTCAACACTACAGGGGAGGCTATGGCTACACCTTC.